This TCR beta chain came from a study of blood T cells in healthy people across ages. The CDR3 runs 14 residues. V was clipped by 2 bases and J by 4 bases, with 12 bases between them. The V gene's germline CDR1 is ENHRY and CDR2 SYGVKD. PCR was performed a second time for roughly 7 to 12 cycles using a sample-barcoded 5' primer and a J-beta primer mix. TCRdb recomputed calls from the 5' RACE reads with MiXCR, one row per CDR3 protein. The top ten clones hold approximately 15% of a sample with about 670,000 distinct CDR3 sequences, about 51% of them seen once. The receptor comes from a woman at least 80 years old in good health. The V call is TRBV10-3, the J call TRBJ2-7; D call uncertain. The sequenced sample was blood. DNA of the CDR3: TGTGCCATCAGTGAGCCCCATAATTTTTACGAGCAGTACTTC. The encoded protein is CAISEPHNFYEQYF.